Each of the 5 T cell receptor beta chains below was sequenced from the same sample in a study of cytomegalovirus exposure and HLA in healthy donors. TCRdb's copy holds only in-frame clones and misses some; the assay was immunoSEQ multiplex PCR. The data hold about 56,000 clones, with around nine tenths observed a single time. Sequences were obtained from PBMCs. The receptors derive from a man aged 18 to 30 in good health and CMV-seronegative.

J is TRBJ1-2 and V is TRBV29-1, with D possibly being TRBD1 (5 bases). Between the trimmed V and J ends, which lost 4 bases and 3 bases, there was a span of 6 bases. Germline lookup yields CDR1 SQVTM and CDR2 ANQGSEA. CDR3 length: 11 residues. CDR3 sequence: CSVARDYGYTF. CDR3 in DNA: TGCAGCGTTGCCAGGGACTATGGCTACACCTTC.

The chain is built from TRBV7-9 and TRBJ2-7; 8 nucleotides align to TRBD2. The germline CDR1 and CDR2 sequences are SEHNR and FQNEAQ (reference sequence). The V and J ends lost 5 bases and 0 bases, in that order; junction bases with no gene match: 18. CDR3 length: 19 amino acids. The CDR3 is CASSPRGLDRSERSYEQYF. CDR3 in DNA: TGTGCCAGCAGCCCCAGGGGACTAGACCGATCGGAGCGCTCCTACGAGCAGTACTTC.

This chain joins TRBV18 and TRBJ2-1; no definite D call. This CDR3 spans 12 amino acids. V lost 6 bases and J 8 bases, leaving 11 bases between the germline ends. Per germline, CDR1 KGHSH and CDR2 LQKENI. The CDR3 bases are TGTGCCAGCTCCTCCTTACAAGATGAGCAGTTCTTC. Encoded protein: CASSSLQDEQFF.

This chain joins TRBV20-1 and TRBJ2-5; D not resolved. This CDR3 is built from 10 residues. Germline values: CDR1 DFQATT, CDR2 SNEGSKA (reference sequence). In DNA, the CDR3 is TGCAGCGCATACCATCGGGCCCAGTACTTC. Its protein product is CSAYHRAQYF.

This chain joins TRBV5-1 and TRBJ2-3; TRBD2 matches at 10 bases. V trimming: 0 bases; J trimming: 3 bases; junction bases outside the gene matches: 10. The germline V gene has CDR1 SGHRS and CDR2 YFSETQ. This CDR3 has 18 amino acids. The CDR3 sequence: CASSLDLAGAVSTDTQYF. The CDR3 region has the DNA TGCGCCAGCAGCTTGGACCTAGCGGGAGCCGTAAGTACAGATACGCAGTATTTT.